This TCR beta chain was identified during a study of shared clonotypes between healthy human individuals. V gave up 1 base and J gave up 1 base, with 10 bases separating them. This CDR3 region has 15 residues. The V gene's germline CDR1 is MGHRA and CDR2 YSYEKL. For this clone: Its antigen is undetermined.

The input for sorted-subset replicate PCRs was around 200 ng DNA, around 27,000 T cell genomes. Here immunoSEQ multiplex PCR was the method, and the copy in TCRdb shows in-frame clones only, minus some. The sample holds nearly 1,000,000 clones, around three quarters seen once. Study-wide findings and caveats: A limitation of the genetic and exposure-history diversity represented arose from few donors.

The chain links TRBV4-1 to TRBJ1-2; D is uncertain. The sequenced sample was memory CD4+ T cells sorted from blood. Subset of the sample: CD45RA-negative fraction. The TCR sequence derives from a man younger than 35 in good health. CDR3 sequence reads: CASSQVGRNNYGYTF. The CDR3 DNA sequence: TGCGCCAGCAGCCAAGTCGGGCGAAATAACTATGGCTACACCTTC.